This T cell receptor beta chain was profiled in a study of graft-versus-host responses after intestinal transplantation. Overall study context: Recipients received multivisceral, liver-intestinal, or isolated intestinal transplants. Study-wide results and limits: GvH clones turned up in recipient marrow; some had shown up first in ileum or blood. Early after transplant, HvG declines were associated with peak levels of circulating GvH clones.

Points on this clone: What it recognizes is unknown.

The data were produced by immunoSEQ multiplex PCR, yet TCRdb's version contains in-frame clones alone and is incomplete. The table lists about 73,000 clones, 85% to 90% of them singletons. The sample was unstimulated CD8+ T cells sorted from spleen or lymph node cells, taken before transplant. This sequence originates from a human donor who was the organ donor for an intestinal transplant.

The CDR3 region has the DNA TGTGCCATTATATCCGGGACAGATTTGAACACTGAAGCTTTCTTT. Translation: CAIISGTDLNTEAFF. The rearrangement links TRBV28 to TRBJ1-1; 7 nucleotides match TRBD1. CDR3 length: 15 amino acids. V was pared by 10 bases and J by 0 bases, with 11 bases of the junction left unmatched. Germline V lookup: CDR1 MDHEN, CDR2 SYDVKM.